These T cell receptor beta chains were read from a single sample in a study of OX40 agonist ivuxolimab in advanced cancers. The assay was immunoSEQ multiplex PCR, and TCRdb's table has in-frame clones only and misses some. The data hold roughly 24,000 clones, with approximately 85% observed a single time. This specimen consisted of CD4+ or CD8+ T cells sorted from blood, obtained in a trial of the OX40 agonist ivuxolimab. The receptor set was obtained from an adult with an advanced solid tumor such as melanoma, head and neck, liver or kidney cancer. Both conserved end residues are part of each CDR3. The order of the fields is V gene, clone size, D gene, J gene, CDR3 protein, CDR3 DNA. A D gene is named only where the DNA matches it firmly. Expanded clones are given a class, and other clones once, few, many or no size at all.

v_call: TRBV28
clone_size: once
d_call: NA
j_call: TRBJ1-5
cdr3_aa: CASSFDSIIQPQHF
cdr3_nt: TGTGCCAGCAGTTTCGACTCTATAATACAGCCCCAGCATTTT

v_call: TRBV4-2
clone_size: NA
d_call: NA
j_call: TRBJ2-7
cdr3_aa: CASSQDGREQYF
cdr3_nt: TGTGCCAGCAGCCAAGATGGCCGAGAGCAGTACTTC

v_call: TRBV2
clone_size: NA
d_call: TRBD1
j_call: TRBJ1-5
cdr3_aa: CASSEDSQGDQPQHF
cdr3_nt: TGTGCCAGCAGTGAAGATTCTCAGGGGGATCAGCCCCAGCATTTT

v_call: TRBV7-9
clone_size: NA
d_call: TRBD2
j_call: TRBJ2-1
cdr3_aa: CASSLRVGRDNEQFF
cdr3_nt: TGTGCCAGCAGCCTTAGAGTAGGGAGGGATAATGAGCAGTTCTTC

v_call: TRBV18
clone_size: NA
d_call: NA
j_call: TRBJ2-7
cdr3_aa: CASSPPRVPSYEQYF
cdr3_nt: TGTGCCAGCTCACCACCCAGGGTTCCTTCCTACGAGCAGTACTTC

v_call: TRBV6-1
clone_size: NA
d_call: NA
j_call: TRBJ1-1
cdr3_aa: CASSERGFTEAFF
cdr3_nt: TGTGCCAGCAGTGAAAGGGGGTTCACTGAAGCTTTCTTT

v_call: TRBV7-8
clone_size: NA
d_call: TRBD1
j_call: TRBJ2-5
cdr3_aa: CASSHAQGGETQYF
cdr3_nt: TGTGCCAGCAGCCACGCACAGGGGGGAGAGACCCAGTACTTC

v_call: TRBV9
clone_size: NA
d_call: TRBD2
j_call: TRBJ2-1
cdr3_aa: CASSERMSGGGNEQFF
cdr3_nt: TGTGCCAGCAGCGAGCGTATGAGCGGGGGGGGCAATGAGCAGTTCTTC

v_call: TRBV6-5
clone_size: once
d_call: TRBD1
j_call: TRBJ2-5
cdr3_aa: CASSHGTGIQETQYF
cdr3_nt: TGTGCCAGCAGTCACGGGACAGGGATACAAGAGACCCAGTACTTC

v_call: TRBV10-3
clone_size: NA
d_call: NA
j_call: TRBJ2-7
cdr3_aa: CAISPGGGVRTYEQYF
cdr3_nt: TGTGCCATCAGCCCAGGGGGAGGGGTCAGGACCTACGAGCAGTACTTC

v_call: TRBV7-9
clone_size: NA
d_call: NA
j_call: TRBJ2-7
cdr3_aa: CASTNVSWNPYEQYF
cdr3_nt: TGTGCCAGCACCAACGTCTCGTGGAACCCCTACGAGCAGTACTTC

v_call: TRBV9
clone_size: NA
d_call: NA
j_call: TRBJ2-7
cdr3_aa: CASSLSSGAGEQYF
cdr3_nt: TGTGCCAGCAGCCTCTCCTCCGGGGCCGGCGAGCAGTACTTC

v_call: TRBV29-1
clone_size: NA
d_call: TRBD1
j_call: TRBJ1-1
cdr3_aa: CSVEDPGQGTNTEAFF
cdr3_nt: TGCAGCGTTGAAGATCCGGGACAGGGAACGAACACTGAAGCTTTCTTT

v_call: TRBV7-9
clone_size: NA
d_call: TRBD2
j_call: TRBJ2-3
cdr3_aa: CASGLAVRGTDTQYF
cdr3_nt: TGTGCCAGCGGCCTAGCGGTGAGGGGCACAGATACGCAGTATTTT